This T cell receptor (beta chain) originates from a study of shared clonotypes between healthy human individuals. Each subset's genomic DNA was shared equally among a number of immunoSEQ plates. TCRdb keeps only in-frame clones here, not all; method: immunoSEQ multiplex PCR. Of approximately 1,000,000 clones listed, approximately 80% were seen once; the top ten hold under 0.65%. Free of recent acute infections or vaccinations, the donors were healthy HIV-negative adults. This CDR3 is 13 amino acids long. After removal of 5 bases from V and 9 bases from J, the junction contained 6 bases not matched to a gene. Germline loops: CDR1 SGHTA, CDR2 FQGNSA.

This receptor was obtained from a man aged 18 to 35 in good health. Some clones in this sample may be carry-over from other donors' samples. The V call is TRBV7-2, the J call TRBJ1-3; TRBD1 aligns across 8 bases. Specimen: memory CD4+ T cells from PBMCs. Subset defined: CD45RA-negative fraction. The CDR3 nucleotides are TGTGCCAGCAGCCTCGGACAGGGCTCCACCATATATTTT. Its translation is CASSLGQGSTIYF. The full variable domain, completed using reference TRBV7-2 and TRBJ1-3, is GAGVSQSPSNKVTEKGKDVELRCDPISGHTALYWYRQSLGQGLEFLIYFQGNSAPDKSGLPSDRFSAERTGGSVSTLTIQRTQQEDSAVYLCASSLGQGSTIYFGEGSWLTVV.